The 22 T cell receptor beta chains given below trace back to one sample, sequenced in a study of cytomegalovirus exposure and HLA in healthy donors. PCR involved 60 Vbeta and 13 Jbeta primers. TCRdb's copy holds only in-frame clones and misses some; the assay was immunoSEQ multiplex PCR. The table includes over 150,000 clones, 84% detected once. Sequenced input: PBMCs. These receptors originate from a girl aged 5 to 17 in good health and CMV-seropositive.

The chain joins TRBV30 to TRBJ2-1, with D unclear. V lost 0 bases to trimming and J lost 9 bases, with 12 bases between them. The CDR3 length is 13 residues. The germline V gene encodes CDR1 GTSNPN and CDR2 SVGIG (reference sequence). Written as DNA, the CDR3 is TGTGCCTGGAGTGTACTTATTTATTCTGAGCAGTTCTTC. Translation gives CAWSVLIYSEQFF.

This sequence joins TRBV9 and TRBJ1-6, with D perhaps matching TRBD1 (5 bases). This CDR3 is built from 16 residues. The V end lost 4 bases, the J end lost 0 bases, and 11 bases lay between the germline ends. CDR1 and CDR2 from the germline V gene are SGDLS and YYNGEE. CDR3 nucleotide sequence: TGTGCCAGCAGCCCCAACAGGAACTCCTATAATTCACCCCTCCACTTT. It encodes CASSPNRNSYNSPLHF.

The count of this clone is one. The chain carries TRBV6-6 and TRBJ2-7; TRBD1 matches at 11 bases. This CDR3 spans 13 amino acids. Germline CDR1 is MNHNY and CDR2 is SVGAGI (reference sequence). The V and J ends lost 5 bases and 5 bases, in that order; junction bases with no gene match: 2. The DNA of the CDR3 is TGTGCCAGCAGTGGACAGGGGGCCCACGAGCAGTACTTC. Translating gives CASSGQGAHEQYF.

This chain uses TRBV4-2 with TRBJ2-5, with TRBD1 matching 9 bases. Germline CDR1 LGHNA, CDR2 YNFKEQ. V lost 3 bases to trimming and J lost 6 bases; unmatched junction nucleotides: 11. The CDR3 is 16 residues long. In DNA, the CDR3 is TGTGCCAGCAGCCAGGAGGAGGGACAGGGAGGGCAGACCCAGTACTTC. It is translated as CASSQEEGQGGQTQYF.

This clone was recorded only once. V is TRBV27 and J is TRBJ1-2; the D gene is possibly TRBD1 (5 bases). V was shortened by 2 bases and J by 2 bases, with 6 bases between the two germline ends. This CDR3 has 13 amino acids. Germline V CDR1 and CDR2: MNHEY, SMNVEV (reference sequence). CDR3 in DNA: TGTGCCAGCAGTTTAGACAGAAACTATGGCTACACCTTC. It specifies CASSLDRNYGYTF.

This clone was found once. The chain joins TRBV9 to TRBJ2-5, with TRBD2 identical over 7 bases. Trimming took 8 bases from V and 4 from J; bases not matched to a gene: 14. Looked up from germline, CDR1 is SGDLS and CDR2 is YYNGEE. CDR3 length: 15 amino acids. In DNA form, the CDR3 reads TGTGCCAGTATATCTCCCGGGGGGATATTAGAGACCCAGTACTTC. It encodes CASISPGGILETQYF.

V is TRBV27 and J is TRBJ2-7; possible D gene TRBD1, 5 bases. The V and J ends lost 2 bases and 2 bases respectively, with 10 bases between them. This CDR3 is 14 amino acids long. Germline V lookup: CDR1 MNHEY, CDR2 SMNVEV (reference sequence). CDR3 coding DNA: TGTGCCAGCAGTTTAGACAGCTACACCTACGAGCAGTACTTC. This codes for CASSLDSYTYEQYF.

This clone was seen a few times. The J gene is TRBJ2-4, the V gene TRBV10-3, with 11 bases aligning to TRBD1. The germline CDR1 and CDR2 sequences are ENHRY and SYGVKD. V trimming: 8 bases; J trimming: 2 bases; junction bases outside the gene matches: 8. This CDR3 contains 16 residues. CDR3 residues: CAISGTGGLTKNIQYF. For the CDR3, the DNA is TGTGCCATCTCTGGGACAGGGGGTCTTACCAAAAACATTCAGTACTTC.

This chain links TRBV11-2 with TRBJ2-5, with TRBD1 as a possible D gene (5 bases). Between the trimmed V and J ends, which lost 2 bases and 4 bases, there was a span of 11 bases. Germline V CDR1 and CDR2: SGHAT, FQNNGV. The CDR3 sequence is 14 residues long. Written as DNA, the CDR3 is TGTGCCAGCAGCTTATGGCCAAGGGGAGAGACCCAGTACTTC. This encodes CASSLWPRGETQYF.

CDR3 nucleotide sequence: TGTGCCAGCAGCCCCCACCTTGGACAGAACAAGCAAGAGACCCAGTACTTC. As protein: CASSPHLGQNKQETQYF. The rearrangement links TRBV11-2 to TRBJ2-5; D might be TRBD1 (6 bases). This CDR3 is 17 amino acids long. Per germline, CDR1 SGHAT and CDR2 FQNNGV. The V gene lost 5 bases and the J gene lost 2 bases, with 21 bases spanning the gap.

V is TRBV7-2 and J is TRBJ2-2, with D maybe TRBD1 (6 bases). The CDR3 is 14 amino acids. In germline, CDR1 is SGHTA, CDR2 FQGNSA. Trimming stripped 5 bases from V and 3 bases from J, with 10 bases between. The CDR3 loop reads CASSTGHYTGELFF. CDR3 coding DNA: TGTGCCAGCAGCACGGGACATTACACCGGGGAGCTGTTTTTT. Full variable domain (outside the CDR3, taken from reference TRBV7-2 and TRBJ2-2): GAGVSQSPSNKVTEKGKDVELRCDPISGHTALYWYRQSLGQGLEFLIYFQGNSAPDKSGLPSDRFSAERTGGSVSTLTIQRTQQEDSAVYLCASSTGHYTGELFFGEGSRLTVL.

The chain is built from TRBV10-3 and TRBJ2-7, with TRBD2 matching 7 bases. The trim removed 3 bases at V and 0 bases at J, leaving 2 bases unmatched. Germline lookup yields CDR1 ENHRY and CDR2 SYGVKD. The CDR3 loop spans 14 amino acids. The CDR3 spells CAISDGGGSYEQYF. The CDR3 bases are TGTGCCATCAGTGACGGCGGGGGCTCCTACGAGCAGTACTTC.

The rearrangement joins TRBV7-6 to TRBJ2-5; weak D call: TRBD1 (6 bases). Germline assignment: CDR1 SGHVS and CDR2 FNYEAQ. The V gene lost 4 bases and the J gene lost 1 base, with 10 bases spanning the gap. This CDR3 region has 14 residues. CDR3 region: CASSSEDSQETQYF. For the CDR3, the DNA is TGTGCCAGCAGCTCGGAGGACAGCCAAGAGACCCAGTACTTC.

V is TRBV6-1 and J is TRBJ2-3, with 10 bases fitting TRBD2. Unmatched junction bases numbered 1, after V lost 3 bases and J lost 4 bases. The germline CDR1 and CDR2 sequences are MNHNS and SASEGT. This CDR3 spans 14 amino acids. Here the CDR3 reads CASSDTSGADTQYF. The CDR3 DNA sequence: TGTGCCAGCAGTGATACTAGCGGGGCAGATACGCAGTATTTT.

This chain links TRBV10-1 with TRBJ2-1; D is perhaps TRBD1 (5 bases). The CDR3 runs 13 residues. Germline lookup yields CDR1 WNHNN and CDR2 SYGVQD (reference sequence). Trimming cost V 3 bases and J 8 bases, with 11 bases left between them. The CDR3 DNA sequence: TGCGCCAGCAGTGAAGGTAGCAGGGATGAGCAGTTCTTC. Encoded protein: CASSEGSRDEQFF.

In DNA form, the CDR3 reads TGTGCCAGCTCAGCACTCCGGGTACAGGGCACCGGGGAGCTGTTTTTT. This translates into CASSALRVQGTGELFF. This chain connects TRBV18 to TRBJ2-2; D may be TRBD1 (6 bases). Per germline, CDR1 KGHSH and CDR2 LQKENI. This CDR3 region has 16 residues. The V gene lost 5 bases and the J gene lost 4 bases, with 17 bases spanning the gap.

The chain recombines TRBV29-1 with TRBJ1-2; D is perhaps TRBD1 (5 bases). Between the trimmed V and J ends, which lost 4 bases and 4 bases, there was a span of 13 bases. CDR1 SQVTM and CDR2 ANQGSEA come from the germline V gene. The CDR3 loop spans 13 amino acids. This chain's CDR3 is CSVGLTQGYGYTF. The CDR3 bases are TGCAGCGTTGGCCTGACGCAGGGCTATGGCTACACCTTC.

The chain has TRBV30 and TRBJ1-2, with 8 bases fitting TRBD1. Germline V CDR1 and CDR2: GTSNPN, SVGIG (reference sequence). Trimming cost V 4 bases and J 6 bases; bases outside gene matches: 4. The CDR3 runs 12 residues. DNA of the CDR3: TGTGCCTGGATTGGACAGGGCGATGGCTACACCTTC. Protein sequence: CAWIGQGDGYTF.

This clone was counted a single time. V usage is TRBV21-1 and J usage is TRBJ1-1. TRBV21-1 is a known pseudogene. The CDR3 has 15 amino acids. The CDR3 DNA sequence: TGTGCCAGCAGCAAAAGGAGTCCAGATGAGGCTGAAGCTTTCTTT. Translating gives CASSKRSPDEAEAFF.

This chain joins TRBV18 and TRBJ2-5; 11 positions agree with TRBD2. V was pared by 0 bases and J by 2 bases, with 8 bases of the junction left unmatched. CDR1 is KGHSH, CDR2 LQKENI, per germline. This CDR3 is built from 18 residues. CDR3 region: CASSPPRSLAGDQETQYF. For the CDR3, the DNA is TGTGCCAGCTCACCACCCCGTTCACTAGCGGGGGATCAAGAGACCCAGTACTTC.

This clone was seen more than once but under ten times. V gene TRBV7-9 combines with J gene TRBJ2-7; 8 bases match TRBD1. Germline V CDR1 and CDR2: SEHNR, FQNEAQ (reference sequence). The CDR3 extends over 12 amino acids. J gave up 6 bases and V 5 bases, and 3 bases lay outside the gene matches. The CDR3 spells CASSIGTGEQYF. CDR3 nucleotide sequence: TGTGCCAGCAGCATCGGGACAGGCGAGCAGTACTTC.

The chain couples TRBV30 to TRBJ2-3, with TRBD2 identical over 7 bases. After removal of 3 bases from V and 4 bases from J, the junction contained 4 bases not matched to a gene. The CDR3 contains 13 residues. Looked up from germline, CDR1 is GTSNPN and CDR2 is SVGIG (reference sequence). The CDR3 nucleotides read TGTGCCTGGAGGCTAGCGGCTGCAGATACGCAGTATTTT. It is translated as CAWRLAAADTQYF. The full variable domain, its missing parts supplied by reference TRBV30 and TRBJ2-3, is SQTIHQWPATLVQPVGSPLSLECTVEGTSNPNLYWYRQAAGRGLQLLFYSVGIGQISSEVPQNLSASRPQDRQFILSSKKLLLSDSGFYLCAWRLAAADTQYFGPGTRLTVL.